The T cell receptor (beta chain) described here comes from a study of blood T cell repertoires in COVID-19. Whole-study context: In each case, the material was cDNA or gDNA derived from T cells, B-cell-depleted T cells, or PBMCs.

CDR1 and CDR2 from the germline V gene are WSHSY and SAAADI. CDR3 length: 13 residues. The ends were cut back, 8 bases at V and 3 bases at J, with 11 bases in the middle. The protocol was immunoSEQ multiplex PCR, while the TCRdb copy is restricted to in-frame clones and leaves out a portion. Of approximately 85,000 clones in the sample, roughly 87% were seen once. The chain is built from TRBV10-2 and TRBJ1-5; D perhaps matches TRBD1 (5 bases). Sequencing used peripheral blood. The clonotype originates from a man aged 50-59 years with acute or convalescent COVID-19. For the CDR3, the DNA is TGCGCCAGCGGCAGGGATGCCAATCAGCCCCAGCATTTT. This encodes CASGRDANQPQHF.